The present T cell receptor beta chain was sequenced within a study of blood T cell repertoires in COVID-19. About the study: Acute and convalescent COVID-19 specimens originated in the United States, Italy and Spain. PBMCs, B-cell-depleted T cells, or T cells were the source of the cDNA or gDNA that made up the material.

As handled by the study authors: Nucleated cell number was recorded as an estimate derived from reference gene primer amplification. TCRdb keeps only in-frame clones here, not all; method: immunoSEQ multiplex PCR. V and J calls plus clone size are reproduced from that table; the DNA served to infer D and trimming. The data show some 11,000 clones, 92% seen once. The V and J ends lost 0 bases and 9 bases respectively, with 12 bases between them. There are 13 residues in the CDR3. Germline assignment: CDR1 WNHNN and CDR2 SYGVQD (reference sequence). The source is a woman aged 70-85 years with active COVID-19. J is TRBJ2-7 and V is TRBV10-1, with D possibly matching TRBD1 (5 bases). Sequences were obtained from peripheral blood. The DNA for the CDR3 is TGCGCCAGCAGTGAGTCGTGGCAGGGAAGGCAGTACTTC. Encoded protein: CASSESWQGRQYF.